This T cell receptor (beta chain) came from a study of blood T cell repertoires in COVID-19. Study at large: Samples taken during acute and convalescent COVID-19 were collected in the United States, Italy and Spain. T cells, B-cell-depleted T cells, or PBMCs supplied cDNA or gDNA.

This clone was counted only a few times. After removal of 4 bases from V and 1 base from J, the junction contained 7 bases not matched to a gene. This CDR3 region has 15 residues. Per germline, CDR1 SGHNT and CDR2 YYREEE (reference sequence). Produced via immunoSEQ multiplex PCR; TCRdb's table is partial and in-frame only. The table shows about 150,000 clones, with 80% occurring only once. The sequence came from a man aged 60 to 75 with acute or convalescent COVID-19. The specimen sequenced was peripheral blood. The chain joins TRBV5-4 to TRBJ2-5; TRBD1 aligns across 7 bases. CDR3 nucleotide sequence: TGTGCCAGCAGCGGAATGGGACAGTCCCAAGAGACCCAGTACTTC. As protein: CASSGMGQSQETQYF.